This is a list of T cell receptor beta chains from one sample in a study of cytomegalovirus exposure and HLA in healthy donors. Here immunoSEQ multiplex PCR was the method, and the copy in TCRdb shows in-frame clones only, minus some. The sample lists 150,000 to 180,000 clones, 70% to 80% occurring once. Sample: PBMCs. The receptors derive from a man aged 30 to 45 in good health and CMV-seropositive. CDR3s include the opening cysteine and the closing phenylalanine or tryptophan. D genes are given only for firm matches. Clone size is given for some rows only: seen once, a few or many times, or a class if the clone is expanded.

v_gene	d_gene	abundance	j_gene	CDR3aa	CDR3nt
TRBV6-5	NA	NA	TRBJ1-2	CASSYSTTGNYGYTF	TGTGCCAGCAGTTACAGTACGACAGGAAACTATGGCTACACCTTC
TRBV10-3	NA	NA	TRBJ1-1	CASQDRAPPAFF	TGTGCCTCCCAGGACAGAGCTCCTCCAGCTTTCTTT
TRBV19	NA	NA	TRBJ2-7	CASSIQGKGEQYF	TGTGCCAGTAGTATACAGGGTAAGGGCGAGCAGTACTTC
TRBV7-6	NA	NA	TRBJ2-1	CASSLSGRGSYNEQFF	TGTGCCAGCAGCTTATCGGGACGGGGGTCCTACAATGAGCAGTTCTTC
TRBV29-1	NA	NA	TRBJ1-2	CSVELPLIQGSHGYTF	TGCAGCGTTGAGCTACCCCTTATACAGGGATCTCATGGCTACACCTTC
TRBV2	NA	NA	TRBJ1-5	CASSVFSNQPQHF	TGTGCCAGCAGTGTATTTAGCAATCAGCCCCAGCATTTT
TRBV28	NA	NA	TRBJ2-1	CASISLELGADEQFF	TGTGCCAGCATAAGCTTAGAGTTAGGGGCCGATGAGCAGTTCTTC
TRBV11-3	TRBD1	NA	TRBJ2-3	CASSDTGGDTQYF	TGTGCCAGCAGCGACACAGGGGGTGATACGCAGTATTTT
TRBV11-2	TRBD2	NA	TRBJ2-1	CASSHWRLAAYNEQFF	TGTGCCAGCAGCCATTGGCGGCTAGCGGCCTACAATGAGCAGTTCTTC
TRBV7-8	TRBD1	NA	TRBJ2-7	CASSRSGTGGYEQYF	TGTGCCAGCAGCCGCTCCGGGACAGGGGGCTACGAGCAGTACTTC
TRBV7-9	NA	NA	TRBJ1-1	CASRSDTEAFF	TGTGCCAGCCGTTCGGACACTGAAGCTTTCTTT
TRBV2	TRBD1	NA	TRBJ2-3	CASSDGQGTSTDTQYF	TGTGCCAGCAGTGATGGACAGGGGACATCCACAGATACGCAGTATTTT
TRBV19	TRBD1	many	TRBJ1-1	CASSQQGLSTEAFF	TGTGCCAGTAGCCAACAGGGGTTGTCCACTGAAGCTTTCTTT
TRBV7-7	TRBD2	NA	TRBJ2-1	CASRGGTSGKQFF	TGTGCTAGCAGGGGTGGTACTAGCGGTAAACAGTTCTTC
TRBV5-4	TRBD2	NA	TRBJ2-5	CASSPELAEIQETQYF	TGTGCCAGCAGCCCTGAACTAGCGGAGATACAAGAGACCCAGTACTTC
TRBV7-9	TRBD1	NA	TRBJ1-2	CASSPARQGPNYGYTF	TGTGCCAGCAGCCCAGCTCGACAGGGACCGAACTATGGCTACACCTTC
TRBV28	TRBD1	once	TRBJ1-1	CASRKRATGVVWNTEAFF	TGTGCCAGCAGAAAACGCGCAACAGGGGTTGTATGGAACACTGAAGCTTTCTTT
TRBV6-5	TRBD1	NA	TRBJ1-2	CASSGGQGGPGYTF	TGTGCCAGCAGTGGGGGGCAGGGGGGACCTGGCTACACCTTC
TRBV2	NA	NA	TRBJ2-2	CASSEAARSGELFF	TGTGCCAGCAGTGAGGCGGCCCGCTCCGGGGAGCTGTTTTTT
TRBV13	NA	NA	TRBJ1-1	CASSLGDRLDTEAFF	TGTGCCAGCAGCTTAGGCGACAGGTTGGACACTGAAGCTTTCTTT
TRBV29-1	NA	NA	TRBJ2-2	CSVEGPPGTNTGELFF	TGCAGCGTTGAAGGGCCGCCAGGGACGAACACCGGGGAGCTGTTTTTT
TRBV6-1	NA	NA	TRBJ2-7	CASSEAFYSFYEQYF	TGTGCCAGCAGTGAAGCCTTTTACAGCTTCTACGAGCAGTACTTC
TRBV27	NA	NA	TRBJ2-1	CASSAAVTYNEQFF	TGTGCCAGCAGTGCAGCGGTGACCTACAATGAGCAGTTCTTC
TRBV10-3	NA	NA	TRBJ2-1	CAISEGLPQGEQFF	TGTGCCATCAGTGAGGGACTGCCACAGGGTGAGCAGTTCTTC
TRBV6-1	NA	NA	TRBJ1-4	CASGPRAGPEKLFF	TGTGCCAGCGGGCCTCGGGCAGGGCCCGAAAAACTGTTTTTT